This T cell receptor beta chain was profiled in a study of blood T cell repertoires in COVID-19. Per the authors' pipeline: Amplification from reference gene primers served as the basis for estimated nucleated cell counts. Assay used: immunoSEQ multiplex PCR; TCRdb lists only in-frame clones, some missing. D and trimming come from the DNA, and the V and J calls and clone size come from that table. The sample holds about 140,000 clones; about 91% are singletons and the top ten take less than 2%. Input material: peripheral blood. The receptor comes from a woman in her sixties with acute or convalescent COVID-19.

CDR3 protein: CASSPRVETYNEQFF. The DNA of the CDR3 is TGCGCCAGCAGCCCCCGGGTGGAGACCTACAATGAGCAGTTCTTC. This chain connects TRBV4-3 to TRBJ2-1; no clear D gene. Trimming shortened V by 4 bases and J by 2 bases, and 12 bases separated the two germline ends. Per the germline V gene, CDR1 is LGHNA and CDR2 is YSLEER. The CDR3 contains 15 residues.